This TCR beta chain stems from a study of cytomegalovirus exposure and HLA in healthy donors. Germline V gives CDR1 ENHRY, CDR2 SYGVKD. With V trimmed by 9 bases and J by 3 bases, 8 bases remained unmatched. The CDR3 sequence is 13 residues long. The PCR made use of 60 Vbeta and 13 Jbeta primers. Generated by immunoSEQ multiplex PCR, the TCRdb table keeps only in-frame clones and is missing some. The sample totals 38,000 or so clones. The sequencing sample was made of PBMCs. This receptor was identified in a man aged 35 to 55 in good health and CMV-seropositive. V usage is TRBV10-3 and J usage is TRBJ2-7; 7 bases line up with TRBD1. For the CDR3, the DNA is TGTGCCATACAAGGGACAGCGAGCTACGAGCAGTACTTC. This encodes CAIQGTASYEQYF.